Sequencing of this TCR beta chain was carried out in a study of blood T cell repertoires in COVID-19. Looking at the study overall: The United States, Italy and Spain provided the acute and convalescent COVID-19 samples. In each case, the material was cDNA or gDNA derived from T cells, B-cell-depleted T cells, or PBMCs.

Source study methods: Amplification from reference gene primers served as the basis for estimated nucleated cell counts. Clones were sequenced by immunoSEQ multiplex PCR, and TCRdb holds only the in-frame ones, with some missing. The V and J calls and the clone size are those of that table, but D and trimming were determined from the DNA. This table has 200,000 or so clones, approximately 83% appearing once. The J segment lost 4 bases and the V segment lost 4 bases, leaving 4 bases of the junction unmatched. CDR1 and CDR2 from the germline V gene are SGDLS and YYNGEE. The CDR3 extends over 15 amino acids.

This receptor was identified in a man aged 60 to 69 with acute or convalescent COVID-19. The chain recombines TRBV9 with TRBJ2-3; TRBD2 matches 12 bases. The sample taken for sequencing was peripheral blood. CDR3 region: CASSSSGRAADTQYF. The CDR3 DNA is TGTGCCAGCAGCTCTAGCGGGAGGGCCGCAGATACGCAGTATTTT.